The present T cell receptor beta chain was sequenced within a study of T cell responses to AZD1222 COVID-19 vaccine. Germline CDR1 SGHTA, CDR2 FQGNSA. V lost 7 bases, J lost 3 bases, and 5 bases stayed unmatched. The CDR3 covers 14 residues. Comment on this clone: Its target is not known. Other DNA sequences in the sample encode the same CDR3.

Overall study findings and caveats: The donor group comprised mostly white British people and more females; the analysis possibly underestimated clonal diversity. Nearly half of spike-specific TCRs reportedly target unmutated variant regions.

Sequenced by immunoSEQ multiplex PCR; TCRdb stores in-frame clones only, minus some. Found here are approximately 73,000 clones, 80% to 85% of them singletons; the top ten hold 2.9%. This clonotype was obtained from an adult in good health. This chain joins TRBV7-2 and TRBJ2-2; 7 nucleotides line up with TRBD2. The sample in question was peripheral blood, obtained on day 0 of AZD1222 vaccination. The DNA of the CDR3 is TGTGCCAGCAAGGAGCGGGGTTACACCGGGGAGCTGTTTTTT. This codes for CASKERGYTGELFF.